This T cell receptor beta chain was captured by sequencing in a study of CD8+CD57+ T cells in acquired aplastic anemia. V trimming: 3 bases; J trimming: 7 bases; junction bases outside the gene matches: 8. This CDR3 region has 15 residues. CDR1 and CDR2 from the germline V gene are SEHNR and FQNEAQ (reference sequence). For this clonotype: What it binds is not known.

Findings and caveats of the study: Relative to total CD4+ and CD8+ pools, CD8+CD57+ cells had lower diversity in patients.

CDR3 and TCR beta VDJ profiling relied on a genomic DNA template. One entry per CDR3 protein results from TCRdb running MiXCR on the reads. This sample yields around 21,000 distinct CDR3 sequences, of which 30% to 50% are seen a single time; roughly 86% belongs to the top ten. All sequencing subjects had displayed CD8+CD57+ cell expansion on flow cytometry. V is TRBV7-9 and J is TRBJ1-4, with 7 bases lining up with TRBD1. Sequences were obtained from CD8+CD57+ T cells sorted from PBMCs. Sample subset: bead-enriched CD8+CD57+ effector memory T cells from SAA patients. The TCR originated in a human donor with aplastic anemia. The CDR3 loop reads CASSFFTTGVEKLFF. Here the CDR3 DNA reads TGTGCCAGCAGCTTCTTTACCACAGGGGTTGAAAAACTGTTTTTT.